This T cell receptor beta chain was retrieved from a study of T cells in Graves' hyperthyroidism and ophthalmopathy. Study-wide results and limits: Peripheral blood also featured most of the thyroid clonotypes expanded above 0.001. Prediction of ophthalmopathy progression came a median around 6 months pre-onset.

The CDR3 loop spans 14 amino acids. The J segment lost 1 base and the V segment lost 6 bases, leaving 3 bases of the junction unmatched. CDR1 and CDR2 (germline): MRHNA, SNTAGT. RNA transcripts gave rise to amplified TCR beta CDR3 regions. In the first-round RT-PCR of the TCR CDR3, the HTBI primer set was used. MiXCR was run by TCRdb on the multiplex PCR reads, yielding one entry per CDR3 protein. This table has 500,000 to 700,000 distinct CDR3 sequences, over 15% appearing once. Over 18 months, lack of ophthalmopathy progression marked Graves' hyperthyroidism as stable. Patients aged 18 to 65 with hyperthyroidism were newly diagnosed, with duration under 2 months. Many counts were recorded for this clonotype. Its specificity is unknown.

The source of this sequence is a woman between 18 and 30 years old with Graves' hyperthyroidism. The source material was blood. The chain employs TRBV6-4 and TRBJ2-3, with TRBD1 identical over 8 bases. The CDR3 nucleotides are TGTGCCAGCAGCGAGGGACAGGGCACAGATACGCAGTATTTT. It codes for CASSEGQGTDTQYF.